The rows below give T cell receptor beta chains drawn from one sample of a study of human T cells and chemical hapten exposure. Via MiXCR, TCRdb re-called the RACE reads, giving one row per CDR3 protein. The sample holds around 71,000 distinct CDR3 sequences, about 9.1% seen once. The input for sequencing was whole blood, taken in connection with sensitization to the hapten diphenylcyclopropenone (DPC). The receptors were gathered from a woman aged 40 to 50 with alopecia areata. Some clones in this sample may be carry-over from other donors' samples. Each CDR3 is given without its conserved first and last residue. Not every row has a clone size; where given, it reads once, few, many or a size class.

v_call	clone_size	j_call	cdr3_aa
TRBV5-1	many	TRBJ2-7	ASSREGQGYEQY
TRBV11-2	many	TRBJ2-1	ASSRTWGSGGEGEQF
TRBV20-1	NA	TRBJ1-1	SARDWPGGAGNTEAF
TRBV18	many	TRBJ2-1	ASSPVERGYNEQF
TRBV5-6	many	TRBJ1-1	ASSSSHRIMDTEAF
TRBV20-1	many	TRBJ1-1	SASSPGQGAIMVEAF
TRBV11-2	many	TRBJ1-2	ASSLNRGHGYT
TRBV2	many	TRBJ2-2	ASRDRANTGELF
TRBV4-3	few	TRBJ1-3	ASSQGASENTIY
TRBV6-1	many	TRBJ1-4	ASRERNEKLF
TRBV18	few	TRBJ1-2	ASSPIQGGYGYT
TRBV20-1	many	TRBJ1-5	SARVWDGDGSNQPQH
TRBV29-1	many	TRBJ1-2	SVDRAREDYGYT
TRBV5-6	many	TRBJ1-1	ASSSRGRGEAF
TRBV5-1	many	TRBJ2-3	ASSLKGTQY
TRBV7-6	few	TRBJ2-7	ASSPTGQVLEQY
TRBV9	many	TRBJ2-2	ASRWGGTGELF
TRBV7-8	NA	TRBJ2-7	ASSPQAHEQY
TRBV7-2	many	TRBJ2-5	ASSSSYEETQY
TRBV27	many	TRBJ2-7	ASSSRLGARISEQY
TRBV2	NA	TRBJ2-5	ASRLQGEETQY
TRBV28	many	TRBJ1-6	ASSLRFYNSPLH
TRBV11-1	NA	TRBJ1-1	ASSSQGNTEAF
TRBV6-2/TRBV6-3	many	TRBJ2-7	ASSLGQTYEQY
TRBV4-3	many	TRBJ1-6	ASSQDNWSSYNSPLH
TRBV27	NA	TRBJ2-1	ASSWSGGGAPNEQF
TRBV7-6	many	TRBJ1-2	ASSLDGTLSYYGYT
TRBV6-2/TRBV6-3	NA	TRBJ2-3	ASSRQSVSTDTQY
TRBV10-3	many	TRBJ2-7	ATMGDILPYEQY
TRBV28	NA	TRBJ2-7	ASSLRSVGRDEQY
TRBV27	many	TRBJ2-7	ASSGSLPSSYEQY
TRBV18	many	TRBJ1-6	ASSPDPEGNSPLH
TRBV7-6	few	TRBJ1-3	ASSQRSGGMGNTIY
TRBV20-1	many	TRBJ1-5	SASGLALYSNQPQH
TRBV5-1	many	TRBJ1-1	ASRGVNTEAF
TRBV20-1	NA	TRBJ1-4	SASQGANEKLF
TRBV18	many	TRBJ1-1	ASSIGQGATEAF
TRBV11-2	many	TRBJ2-1	ASSLAPASPVLYNEQF
TRBV9	NA	TRBJ2-7	ASSPEPPEEQY
TRBV13	many	TRBJ2-3	ASSLTLAFADTQY
TRBV6-5	many	TRBJ2-3	ASRTGGPPTRDTQY
TRBV7-2	NA	TRBJ2-5	ASSPYGGEETQY